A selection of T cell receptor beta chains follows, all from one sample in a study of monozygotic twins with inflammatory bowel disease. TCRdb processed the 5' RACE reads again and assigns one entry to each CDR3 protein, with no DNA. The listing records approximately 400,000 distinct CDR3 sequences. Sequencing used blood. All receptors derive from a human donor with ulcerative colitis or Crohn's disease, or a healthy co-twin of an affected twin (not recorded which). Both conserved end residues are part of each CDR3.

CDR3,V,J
CAWSHPGNEQFF,TRBV30,TRBJ2-1
CASSPGPRNTEAFF,TRBV19,TRBJ1-1
CASSFMTGQGKTEAFF,TRBV12-3/TRBV12-4,TRBJ1-1
CASSPSGRSSYNEQFF,TRBV18,TRBJ2-1
CASSRPTGFNEKLFF,TRBV7-9,TRBJ1-4
CASSSIPDNTDTQYF,TRBV5-1,TRBJ2-3
CSVGQGGETQYF,TRBV29-1,TRBJ2-5
CASSQDNSRDTGELFF,TRBV4-3,TRBJ2-2
CASSLSPTGYSGELFF,TRBV5-1,TRBJ2-2
CASRPSGTGNVLTF,TRBV5-1,TRBJ2-6
CARMSGRFPNYGYTF,TRBV30,TRBJ1-2
CASSRTGTPGGGYTF,TRBV12-3/TRBV12-4,TRBJ1-2
CASSSVNYGYTF,TRBV12-3/TRBV12-4,TRBJ1-2
CASSLWWEGTDTQYF,TRBV5-4,TRBJ2-3
CASSSPFQGNTEAFF,TRBV6-5,TRBJ1-1
CASSLGTGGGNIQYF,TRBV27,TRBJ2-4
CSAGDRGRNQPQHF,TRBV20-1,TRBJ1-5
CASSFPAGVSAEQYF,TRBV7-2,TRBJ2-7
CATTRVAGGDYTQYF,TRBV15,TRBJ2-3
CASSYPGAGANTEAFF,TRBV6-5,TRBJ1-1
CASRDSVTDTQYF,TRBV5-4,TRBJ2-3
CASSEWRQETQYF,TRBV2,TRBJ2-5
CASSLGRVRTGELFF,TRBV19,TRBJ2-2
CASSHWTGGGEKLFF,TRBV7-2,TRBJ1-4